One sample yielded the 14 T cell receptor beta chains listed below, sequenced in a study of T-cell memory formation after mild COVID-19 (dated by TCRdb to 2020 to 2023). Libraries were built with 5' RACE. The sequencer listed for this sample is Illumina NovaSeq 6000. Starting from the raw public reads, TCRdb applied fastp trimming at Q25, assembled clones with MiXCR and retained in-frame beta chains. Identical CDR3 proteins give one entry, which carries the most common genes and DNA. The sample table lists under 250,000 distinct CDR3 sequences, just over 9.5% of them with a count of one. The ten largest clones take up approximately 3.3% of the sample. Sample: PBMCs or a T cell subset sorted from them (not recorded which). The receptors stem from a young man who had mild COVID-19 (a few samples of this study predate the infection). The sample titles of this study are shuffled in the database, so cell type and time point are left out; the donor was told from shared clones.

Here the CDR3 reads CASSLQGNEKLFF. DNA for the CDR3: TGTGCCAGCAGCCTACAGGGGAATGAAAAACTGTTTTTT. The chain recombines TRBV3-1 with TRBJ1-4; 7 bases agree with TRBD1. V lost 4 bases to trimming and J lost 5 bases; unmatched junction nucleotides: 1. The length of the CDR3 is 13 residues. Germline loops: CDR1 LGHDT, CDR2 YNNKEL (reference sequence).

V usage is TRBV6-6 and J usage is TRBJ2-7; D is undetermined. CDR3 size: 13 residues. V dropped 5 bases and J dropped 0 bases, with 8 bases sitting between them. Germline V gives CDR1 MNHNY, CDR2 SVGAGI (reference sequence). The CDR3 is CASSQRPSYEQYV. In DNA, the CDR3 is TGTGCCAGCAGTCAGCGCCCCTCCTACGAGCAGTACGTC.

This clonotype came up many times. The V and J genes are TRBV7-2 and TRBJ2-3, with 14 nucleotides matching TRBD2. Germline V CDR1 and CDR2: SGHTA, FQGNSA. Trimming at V came to 6 bases and at J to 0 bases, leaving 5 bases not matched to a gene. The CDR3 length is 17 residues. The CDR3 DNA is TGTGCCAGCAGTAGACTAGCGGGGGGGCATAGCACAGATACGCAGTATTTT. Translation gives CASSRLAGGHSTDTQYF.

V gene TRBV10-3 combines with J gene TRBJ1-6; 8 bases line up with TRBD1. J gave up 12 bases and V 2 bases, and 6 bases lay outside the gene matches. Germline V gives CDR1 ENHRY, CDR2 SYGVKD. This CDR3 has 14 amino acids. The CDR3 sequence is CAISEILTGVPLHF. CDR3 in DNA: TGTGCCATCAGTGAGATTCTGACAGGGGTACCCCTCCACTTT.

This clonotype was counted many times. The rearrangement joins TRBV12-3 or TRBV12-4 to TRBJ2-3; D ambiguous. The CDR3 has 15 amino acids. V lost 5 bases and J lost 1, with 13 bases in between. CDR3 nucleotide sequence: TGTGCCAGCAGTCCACAGTTTTCGGGCACAGATACGCAGTATTTT. Translated, it gives CASSPQFSGTDTQYF.

V usage is TRBV20-1 and J usage is TRBJ2-1; D perhaps matches TRBD2 (6 bases). CDR3 length: 13 amino acids. CDR1 is DFQATT and CDR2 is SNEGSKA in the germline V gene (reference sequence). The V end lost 3 bases, the J end lost 4 bases, and 10 bases lay between the germline ends. The DNA of the CDR3 is TGCAGTGCTAGGGATAGCGGTTACAATGAGCAGTTCTTC. Its translation is CSARDSGYNEQFF.

The sample holds a few counts of this clonotype. The chain recombines TRBV7-9 with TRBJ1-1; the D is unclear. Between the trimmed V and J ends, which lost 5 bases and 0 bases, there was a span of 10 bases. CDR3 size: 14 residues. Germline V gene data show CDR1 as SEHNR and CDR2 as FQNEAQ (reference sequence). CDR3 nucleotide sequence: TGTGCCAGCAGCCCTCTAGCCATGAACACTGAAGCTTTCTTT. The encoded protein is CASSPLAMNTEAFF.

The chain recombines TRBV5-1 with TRBJ2-7, with 14 bases matching TRBD2. V lost 0 bases to trimming and J lost 4 bases; unmatched junction nucleotides: 0. Germline V CDR1 and CDR2: SGHRS, YFSETQ. The CDR3 loop spans 15 amino acids. The CDR3: CASSLGTSGGYEQYV. CDR3 bases: TGCGCCAGCAGCTTGGGGACTAGCGGGGGGTACGAGCAGTACGTC.

The chain employs TRBV7-2 and TRBJ1-2; perhaps TRBD1 as D (5 bases). CDR3 length equals 14 residues. CDR1 is SGHTA and CDR2 is FQGNSA in the germline V gene. Trimming removed 1 base from V and 1 base from J, with 7 bases in between. CDR3 residues: CASSLVGDNYGYTF. For the CDR3, the DNA is TGTGCCAGCAGCTTAGTGGGGGATAACTATGGCTACACCTTC.

This clonotype came up a few times. CDR3 amino acids: CASSVEGSPLHF. The CDR3 bases are TGTGCCAGCAGCGTAGAGGGTTCACCCCTCCACTTT. The gene calls are TRBV9 and TRBJ1-6, with D uncertain. Germline V gives CDR1 SGDLS, CDR2 YYNGEE. The CDR3 loop spans 12 amino acids. V dropped 0 bases and J dropped 9 bases, with 4 bases sitting between them.

The chain recombines TRBV6-6 with TRBJ2-7; 8 bases fit TRBD2. The CDR3 has 17 amino acids. V was clipped by 6 bases and J by 0 bases; unmatched bases: 13. Germline values: CDR1 MNHNY, CDR2 SVGAGI (reference sequence). DNA of the CDR3: TGTGCCAGCAGCCTCCGGGGGGGGTCCTTCAGCTCCTACGAGCAGTACTTC. Protein: CASSLRGGSFSSYEQYF.

This clonotype was seen only a few times. This chain uses TRBV4-2 with TRBJ1-2; 9 nucleotides match TRBD1. The CDR3 spans 17 residues. Germline V lookup: CDR1 LGHNA, CDR2 YNFKEQ. J gave up 1 base and V 4 bases, and 10 bases lay outside the gene matches. CDR3: CASSRDPGTGSNYGYTF. The CDR3 region has the DNA TGTGCCAGCAGCCGAGACCCTGGGACAGGGAGTAACTATGGCTACACCTTC.

This clonotype has a count of ten or more. V gene TRBV6-1 combines with J gene TRBJ1-2; 9 nucleotides agree with TRBD1. Germline V gene data show CDR1 as MNHNS and CDR2 as SASEGT. The CDR3 totals 13 residues. After removal of 6 bases from V and 8 bases from J, the junction contained 7 bases not matched to a gene. The chain's CDR3 is CASSHTGGNGYTF. CDR3 nucleotides: TGTGCCAGCAGCCACACAGGGGGCAACGGCTACACCTTC.

This clonotype was seen repeatedly, ten times or more. The genes are TRBV12-3 or TRBV12-4 and TRBJ2-1; 12 bases map to TRBD2. V shed 2 bases and J 0 bases; nucleotides not matched to a gene: 5. The CDR3 contains 18 residues. This CDR3 reads CASSLRTSGVSSYNEQFF. CDR3 sequence (DNA): TGTGCCAGCAGTTTAAGGACTAGCGGGGTGAGCTCCTACAATGAGCAGTTCTTC.